What follows are 31 T cell receptor beta chains derived from one specimen sequenced in a study of T cell responses to AZD1222 COVID-19 vaccine. Data came from immunoSEQ multiplex PCR; TCRdb stores just in-frame clones and leaves some out. The table records some 130,000 clones, about 92% of them present only once. Sample: peripheral blood, taken on day 0 of AZD1222 vaccination. All receptors derive from an adult in good health.

The V and J genes are TRBV29-1 and TRBJ1-1, with D maybe TRBD1 (6 bases). The V end was cut by 4 bases, the J end by 8 bases, with 17 bases between. CDR3 length equals 13 residues. Germline V lookup: CDR1 SQVTM, CDR2 ANQGSEA. The CDR3, as DNA: TGCAGCGTTGGTCGGACAGCTGGGACCGAAGCTTTCTTT. Translating gives CSVGRTAGTEAFF.

The J gene is TRBJ2-3, the V gene TRBV20-1; D is undetermined. Trimming shortened V by 3 bases and J by 6 bases, and 7 bases separated the two germline ends. The CDR3 is made up of 11 amino acids. CDR1 and CDR2 from the germline V gene are DFQATT and SNEGSKA (reference sequence). The CDR3 loop reads CSASGRDTQYF. In DNA form, the CDR3 reads TGCAGTGCTAGTGGGCGGGATACGCAGTATTTT.

CDR3 in amino acids: CASERTGMNTEAFF. For the CDR3, the DNA is TGTGCCAGCGAACGAACAGGGATGAACACTGAAGCTTTCTTT. The V call is TRBV5-4, the J call TRBJ1-1; D is perhaps TRBD1 (6 bases). This CDR3 spans 14 amino acids. The V gene lost 7 bases and the J gene lost 0 bases, with 13 bases spanning the gap. The germline CDR1 and CDR2 sequences are SGHNT and YYREEE (reference sequence). The whole variable domain, filled in from reference TRBV5-4 and TRBJ1-1, reads ETGVTQSPTHLIKTRGQQVTLRCSSQSGHNTVSWYQQALGQGPQFIFQYYREEENGRGNFPPRFSGLQFPNYSSELNVNALELDDSALYLCASERTGMNTEAFFGQGTRLTVV.

This rearrangement joins TRBV24-1 to TRBJ2-3; TRBD2 matches at 8 bases. After removal of 10 bases from V and 2 bases from J, the junction contained 4 bases not matched to a gene. Germline V gives CDR1 KGHDR, CDR2 SFDVKD. This CDR3 contains 13 residues. CDR3 protein: CATAGGTTDTQYF. The CDR3 nucleotides are TGTGCCACGGCGGGGGGTACCACAGATACGCAGTATTTT.

A note on this clone: The germline gene is not matched at one end of the junction; a read error may be the cause. The rearrangement uses TRBV3-1 (or the pseudogene TRBV3-2) and TRBJ1-4; tentative D call: TRBD1 (6 bases). The CDR3 consists of 13 residues. Germline assignment: CDR1 LGHDT and CDR2 YNNKEL (reference sequence). The CDR3 nucleotides read TGTGCCAGCAGCCAAGACAGGGGCCAAGTTGCGGTTTTT. This encodes CASSQDRGQVAVF.

V usage is TRBV6-2 or TRBV6-3 and J usage is TRBJ1-1, with D perhaps TRBD1 (6 bases). Germline V gene lookup returns CDR1 MNHEY and CDR2 SVGEGT. CDR3 length: 14 amino acids. V lost 0 bases to trimming and J lost 10 bases, with 15 bases between them. In DNA, the CDR3 is TGTGCCAGCAGTTACTCAGGGGGGTTGGCTAGAGCTTTCTTT. This encodes CASSYSGGLARAFF.

The chain couples TRBV28 to TRBJ1-5; 8 bases line up with TRBD1. CDR1 is MDHEN and CDR2 is SYDVKM in the germline V gene. This CDR3 contains 17 residues. Trimming at V came to 3 bases and at J to 0 bases, leaving 7 bases not matched to a gene. The DNA for the CDR3 is TGTGCCAGCAGTTTCCCGGGACAGGACGTTAGCAATCAGCCCCAGCATTTT. Translating it yields CASSFPGQDVSNQPQHF. The full variable domain, its missing parts supplied by reference TRBV28 and TRBJ1-5, is DVKVTQSSRYLVKRTGEKVFLECVQDMDHENMFWYRQDPGLGLRLIYFSYDVKMKEKGDIPEGYSVSREKKERFSLILESASTNQTSMYLCASSFPGQDVSNQPQHFGDGTRLSIL.

This chain connects TRBV9 to TRBJ2-1; D is ambiguous. Germline V gene lookup returns CDR1 SGDLS and CDR2 YYNGEE. CDR3 size: 14 residues. Trimming pared 0 bases from V and 7 bases from J, leaving 11 bases between. CDR3 in amino acids: CASSVDGTGNEQFF. In DNA form, the CDR3 reads TGTGCCAGCAGCGTAGACGGAACCGGGAATGAGCAGTTCTTC.

The chain has TRBV11-2 and TRBJ2-7; D is possibly TRBD2 (6 bases). The germline V gene encodes CDR1 SGHAT and CDR2 FQNNGV. V lost 8 bases, J lost 0 bases, and 8 bases lay in between. The CDR3 contains 12 residues. The CDR3 is CASGGNSYEQYF. The CDR3 DNA is TGTGCCAGCGGGGGGAACTCCTACGAGCAGTACTTC.

The J gene is TRBJ1-5, the V gene TRBV19; 9 nucleotides align to TRBD1. CDR3 length: 16 amino acids. After removal of 5 bases from V and 1 base from J, the junction contained 6 bases not matched to a gene. Germline V gene lookup returns CDR1 LNHDA and CDR2 SQIVND (reference sequence). CDR3 in DNA: TGTGCCAGTAGTCTGGGACAGGGTGGCAGCAATCAGCCCCAGCATTTT. It translates to CASSLGQGGSNQPQHF.

This clone came up once. V is TRBV7-7 and J is TRBJ2-2, with TRBD1 as a possible D gene (5 bases). V shed 3 bases and J shed 7 bases, with 15 bases lying between them. The length of the CDR3 is 15 residues. Per germline, CDR1 SSHAT and CDR2 FNYEAQ (reference sequence). CDR3 residues: CASSFSSGKHGELFF. In DNA, the CDR3 is TGTGCCAGCAGCTTCAGTTCAGGGAAGCACGGGGAGCTGTTTTTT.

The chain carries TRBV6-6 and TRBJ2-4; no definite D call. CDR3 size: 14 residues. Trimming shortened V by 6 bases and J by 6 bases, and 15 bases separated the two germline ends. Looked up from germline, CDR1 is MNHNY and CDR2 is SVGAGI (reference sequence). CDR3: CASSFYGSANIQYF. CDR3 bases: TGTGCCAGCAGCTTCTACGGTTCGGCAAACATTCAGTACTTC.

The rearrangement joins TRBV4-1 to TRBJ1-5, with 7 bases matching TRBD1. The CDR3 length is 18 residues. CDR1 is MGHRA and CDR2 is YSYEKL in the germline V gene. The V segment lost 6 bases and the J segment 1 base; nucleotides outside the gene matches: 15. CDR3 sequence reads: CASRRGKVQGVSNQPQHF. The CDR3 DNA reads TGCGCCAGCAGGAGGGGGAAGGTTCAGGGGGTGAGCAATCAGCCCCAGCATTTT.

This clone was counted a few times. The V and J genes are TRBV5-6 and TRBJ2-5; 8 nucleotides match TRBD2. The CDR3 totals 15 residues. With 3 bases clipped from V and 4 bases from J, the junction kept 8 bases outside the gene matches. The germline gives CDR1 SGHDT, CDR2 YYEEEE. CDR3 sequence (DNA): TGTGCCAGCAGCTACCCAAGCGGGAGAGGAGAGACCCAGTACTTC. Amino acid sequence: CASSYPSGRGETQYF. The whole variable domain, remainder taken from reference TRBV5-6 and TRBJ2-5, is DAGVTQSPTHLIKTRGQQVTLRCSPKSGHDTVSWYQQALGQGPQFIFQYYEEEERQRGNFPDRFSGHQFPNYSSELNVNALLLGDSALYLCASSYPSGRGETQYFGPGTRLLVL.

This clone has a single count. The chain has TRBV18 and TRBJ1-4; D remains unclear. From germline, CDR1 is KGHSH and CDR2 LQKENI. The CDR3 spans 16 residues. V was cut by 6 bases and J by 0 bases, with 14 bases left in between. The CDR3 sequence: CASSPNILATNEKLFF. As DNA, the CDR3 is TGTGCCAGCTCGCCTAACATCCTTGCAACTAATGAAAAACTGTTTTTT.

This chain links TRBV19 with TRBJ2-1; TRBD2 is a possible D gene (5 bases). Germline V CDR1 and CDR2: LNHDA, SQIVND (reference sequence). This CDR3 contains 14 residues. V was shortened by 7 bases and J by 4 bases, with 14 bases between the two germline ends. The CDR3 DNA sequence: TGTGCCAGTAACCCCGAGGGCTTTTACAATGAGCAGTTCTTC. It encodes CASNPEGFYNEQFF.

This clone was detected a few times. V usage is TRBV6-2 or TRBV6-3 and J usage is TRBJ2-1, with 8 bases that match TRBD2. Trimming removed 2 bases from V and 0 bases from J; junction bases left unmatched: 3. The CDR3 runs to 16 residues. Germline values: CDR1 MNHEY, CDR2 SVGEGT. CDR3 DNA sequence: TGTGCCAGCAGTTACCTAGCGGGCAGCTCCTACAATGAGCAGTTCTTC. It codes for CASSYLAGSSYNEQFF.

Written as DNA, the CDR3 is TGTGCCAGCAGCGTTGAGAACACTGAAGCTTTCTTT. Encoded protein: CASSVENTEAFF. V is TRBV9 and J is TRBJ1-1; the D is unclear. Trimming pared 2 bases from V and 1 base from J, leaving 3 bases between. The CDR3 has 12 residues. Germline-derived CDR1 and CDR2 are SGDLS and YYNGEE.

V and J are TRBV28 and TRBJ1-2; D is undetermined. V lost 2 bases and J 5 bases, leaving 12 bases between the germline ends. The CDR3 is 14 amino acids. Germline CDR1 MDHEN, CDR2 SYDVKM. The CDR3 sequence: CASSLNQAIYGYTF. CDR3 bases: TGTGCCAGCAGTTTAAACCAGGCCATTTATGGCTACACCTTC.

This rearrangement joins TRBV3-1 (or the pseudogene TRBV3-2) to TRBJ1-5, with a tentative D call TRBD1 (6 bases). The length of the CDR3 is 16 residues. CDR1 is LGHDT and CDR2 is YNNKEL in the germline V gene (reference sequence). The V end was cut by 4 bases, the J end by 3 bases, with 16 bases between. DNA of the CDR3: TGTGCCAGCAGCCCCGCGGGGGCAGGCCACAATCAGCCCCAGCATTTT. Its translation is CASSPAGAGHNQPQHF.

The rearrangement uses TRBV18 and TRBJ2-7, with TRBD2 matching 11 bases. The CDR3 loop spans 14 amino acids. The V gene end was trimmed by 2 bases and the J gene end by 4 bases; junction bases not matched to a gene: 1. Germline V gene lookup returns CDR1 KGHSH and CDR2 LQKENI. The CDR3 DNA sequence: TGTGCCAGCTCACCAGGGACTAGCGGATACGAGCAGTACTTC. Translation gives CASSPGTSGYEQYF.

The V call is TRBV7-9, the J call TRBJ2-2; 8 bases are a match to TRBD2. This CDR3 is 15 amino acids long. Germline V lookup: CDR1 SEHNR, CDR2 FQNEAQ (reference sequence). V was clipped by 5 bases and J by 4 bases; unmatched bases: 6. CDR3 nucleotide sequence: TGTGCCAGCAGCCGGGAGGGGTTTAGCACCGGGGAGCTGTTTTTT. Translated, it gives CASSREGFSTGELFF.

This rearrangement joins TRBV7-9 to TRBJ2-3, with a weak D call TRBD2 (6 bases). The germline CDR1 and CDR2 sequences are SEHNR and FQNEAQ (reference sequence). The CDR3 sequence is 13 residues long. The V end was cut by 5 bases, the J end by 2 bases, with 8 bases between. The CDR3 reads CASSPDYTDTQYF. As DNA, the CDR3 is TGTGCCAGCAGCCCGGACTACACAGATACGCAGTATTTT.

The chain couples TRBV30 to TRBJ1-2; 11 bases are a match to TRBD1. Unmatched junction bases numbered 5, after V lost 0 bases and J lost 8 bases. There are 14 residues in the CDR3. CDR1 is GTSNPN and CDR2 is SVGIG in the germline V gene (reference sequence). CDR3 nucleotides: TGTGCCTGGAGTGTAGGACAGGGGGCTTTGGGCTACACCTTC. It specifies CAWSVGQGALGYTF.

The rearrangement uses TRBV6-5 and TRBJ2-7, with TRBD2 matching 8 bases. Trimming cost V 8 bases and J 3 bases; bases outside gene matches: 9. Looked up from germline, CDR1 is MNHEY and CDR2 is SVGAGI. The CDR3 is 14 residues long. CDR3 protein: CASAGLGQGYEQYF. The CDR3 nucleotides read TGTGCCAGCGCGGGACTAGGCCAAGGCTACGAGCAGTACTTC.

This clone was counted once. The rearrangement links TRBV19 to TRBJ2-2; D possibly matches TRBD1 or TRBD2 (5 bases each). Germline CDR1 is LNHDA and CDR2 is SQIVND (reference sequence). The ends were cut back, 5 bases at V and 7 bases at J, with 14 bases in the middle. The CDR3 contains 14 residues. The CDR3 is CASSPRAGGGELFF. Here the CDR3 DNA reads TGTGCCAGTAGTCCCAGGGCAGGAGGCGGGGAGCTGTTTTTT.

This chain links TRBV9 with TRBJ2-7, with D tentatively TRBD2 (5 bases). Germline V gives CDR1 SGDLS, CDR2 YYNGEE. The CDR3 has 12 amino acids. V was shortened by 3 bases and J by 2 bases, with 6 bases between the two germline ends. The DNA for the CDR3 is TGTGCCAGCAGCGGGGAGACCTACGAGCAGTACTTC. Translating it yields CASSGETYEQYF.

The rearrangement links TRBV28 to TRBJ2-3; TRBD2 matches at 9 bases. V lost 5 bases and J lost 4; bases outside the gene matches: 10. This CDR3 region has 16 residues. Germline CDR1 MDHEN, CDR2 SYDVKM. In DNA, the CDR3 is TGTGCCAGCAGTACAAGACTAGCGGCGAGTCCAGATACGCAGTATTTT. Translated, it gives CASSTRLAASPDTQYF.

The rearrangement joins TRBV5-6 to TRBJ2-7; 11 bases match TRBD2. CDR3 length equals 14 residues. The V gene's germline CDR1 is SGHDT and CDR2 YYEEEE. J lost 8 bases, V lost 2 bases, and 6 bases had no gene match. CDR3 coding DNA: TGTGCCAGCAGCTTAAGACTAGCGGGAAGGAAGCAGTACTTC. Residues: CASSLRLAGRKQYF.

V usage is TRBV6-1 and J usage is TRBJ2-3, with 9 bases that match TRBD2. From germline, CDR1 is MNHNS and CDR2 SASEGT. The CDR3 spans 18 residues. The J segment lost 3 bases and the V segment lost 4 bases, leaving 14 bases of the junction unmatched. CDR3 DNA: TGTGCCAGCAGTGTAGCGGGAGAGACCCTTCGGGGAACAGATACGCAGTATTTT. It translates to CASSVAGETLRGTDTQYF.

This clone occurred once. The chain combines TRBV3-1 (or the pseudogene TRBV3-2) with TRBJ1-5; D is undetermined. This CDR3 has 15 residues. In germline, CDR1 is LGHDT, CDR2 YNNKEL (reference sequence). Between the trimmed V and J ends, which lost 3 bases and 7 bases, there was a span of 16 bases. The CDR3 is CASSQQPVSGQPQHF. In DNA, the CDR3 is TGTGCCAGCAGCCAGCAACCAGTTTCAGGACAGCCCCAGCATTTT.